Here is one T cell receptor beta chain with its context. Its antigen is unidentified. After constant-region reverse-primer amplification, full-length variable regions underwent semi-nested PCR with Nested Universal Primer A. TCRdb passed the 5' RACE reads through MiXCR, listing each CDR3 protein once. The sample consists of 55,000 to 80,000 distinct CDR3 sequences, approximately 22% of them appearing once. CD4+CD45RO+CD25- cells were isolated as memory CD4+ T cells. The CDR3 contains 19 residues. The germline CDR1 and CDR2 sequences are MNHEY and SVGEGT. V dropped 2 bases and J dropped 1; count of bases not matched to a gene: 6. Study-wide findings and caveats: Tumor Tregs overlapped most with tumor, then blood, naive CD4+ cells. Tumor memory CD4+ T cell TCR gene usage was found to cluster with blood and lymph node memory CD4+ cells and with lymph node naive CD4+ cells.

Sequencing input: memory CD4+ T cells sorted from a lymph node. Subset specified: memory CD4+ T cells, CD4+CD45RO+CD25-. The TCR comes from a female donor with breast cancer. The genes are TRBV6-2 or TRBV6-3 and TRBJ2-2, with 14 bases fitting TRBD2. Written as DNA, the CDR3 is TGTGCCAGCAGTTACGGGGGACTAGCGGGGGTATGGAACACCGGGGAGCTGTTTTTT. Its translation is CASSYGGLAGVWNTGELFF.